A selection of T cell receptor beta chains follows, all from one sample in a study of CD4 T cells in relation to SARS-CoV-2 and coronaviruses. Their target antigens are unknown. Clones were sequenced by immunoSEQ multiplex PCR, and TCRdb holds only the in-frame ones, with some missing. There are under 20,000 clones in the sample; roughly 87% occur only once, and about a third lies in the top ten. The sample comprised CD4+ T cells from PBMCs, cultured in vitro. The receptors here all came from a human donor in good health. CDR3s leave out the opening cysteine and the closing phenylalanine or tryptophan.

v_gene | CDR3aa
TRBV6-4 | ASSDVGENSPLH
TRBV2 | ASSERGQGGYQPQH
TRBV6-4 | ARRGDNEKLF
TRBV7-2 | ASSLGGDLQPLH
TRBV19 | ASSANPDWADTQY
TRBV2 | ASNQDPDQKRY
TRBV2 | ASRAGTIREETQY
TRBV12-3/TRBV12-4 | ASSFTGTDTQY
TRBV5-4 | ASRYSGGSTDTQY
TRBV27 | ASREAGENTDTQY
TRBV29-1 | SVEAETDTQY
TRBV7-9 | ASSRTRESNTEAF
TRBV4-3 | ASSQDPSGRWDEQF
TRBV29-1 | SVRGLGETQY
TRBV11-3 | ASSFGGAGDTQY
TRBV9 | ASSVGGDRVATGELF
TRBV7-9 | ASSLGTGNTEAF
TRBV2 | ASTWLAGFSDTQY
TRBV7-2 | ASSSGGEAYGYT
TRBV28 | ASSPTTGGLPGYT
TRBV2 | ASSEELAGGLQETQY
TRBV7-9 | ASGRTGELF
TRBV7-9 | ASRPGLAAQETQY
TRBV11-2 | ASRPGLHEQF
TRBV3-1/TRBV3-2 | ASSRNRQWNEQF
TRBV3-1/TRBV3-2 | ASSQGGAGTGELF
TRBV12-5 | ASGIPSPADTGELF